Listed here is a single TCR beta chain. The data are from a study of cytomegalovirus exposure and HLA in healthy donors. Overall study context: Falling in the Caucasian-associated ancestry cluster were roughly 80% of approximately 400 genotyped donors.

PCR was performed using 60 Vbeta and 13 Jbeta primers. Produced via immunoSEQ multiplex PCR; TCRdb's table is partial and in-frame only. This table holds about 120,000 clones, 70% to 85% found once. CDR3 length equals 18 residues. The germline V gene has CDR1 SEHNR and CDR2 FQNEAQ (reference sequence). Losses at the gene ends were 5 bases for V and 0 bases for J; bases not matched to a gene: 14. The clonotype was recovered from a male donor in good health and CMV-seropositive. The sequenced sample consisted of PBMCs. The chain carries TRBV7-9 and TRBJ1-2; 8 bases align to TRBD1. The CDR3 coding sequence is TGTGCCAGCAGCCGATCCGGGACAGGCCTTTCCGCTAACTATGGCTACACCTTC. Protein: CASSRSGTGLSANYGYTF. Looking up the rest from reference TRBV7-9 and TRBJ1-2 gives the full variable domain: DTGVSQNPRHKITKRGQNVTFRCDPISEHNRLYWYRQTLGQGPEFLTYFQNEAQLEKSRLLSDRFSAERPKGSFSTLEIQRTEQGDSAMYLCASSRSGTGLSANYGYTFGSGTRLTVV.